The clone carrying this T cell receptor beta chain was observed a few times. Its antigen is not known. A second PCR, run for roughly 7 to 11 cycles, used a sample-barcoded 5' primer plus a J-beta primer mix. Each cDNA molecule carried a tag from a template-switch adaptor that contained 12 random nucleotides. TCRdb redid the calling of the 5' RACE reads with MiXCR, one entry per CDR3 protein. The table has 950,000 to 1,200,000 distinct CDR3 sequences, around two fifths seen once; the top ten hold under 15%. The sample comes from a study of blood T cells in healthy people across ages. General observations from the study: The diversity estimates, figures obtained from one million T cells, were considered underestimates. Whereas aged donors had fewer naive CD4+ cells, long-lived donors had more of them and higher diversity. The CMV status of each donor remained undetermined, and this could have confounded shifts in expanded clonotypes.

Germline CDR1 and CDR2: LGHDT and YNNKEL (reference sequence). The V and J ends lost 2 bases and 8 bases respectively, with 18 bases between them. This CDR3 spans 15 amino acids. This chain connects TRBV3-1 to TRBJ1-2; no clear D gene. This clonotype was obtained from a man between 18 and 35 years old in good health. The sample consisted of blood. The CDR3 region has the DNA TGTGCCAGCAGCCAATTCCGGAAGGGTTGGAGGGGCTACACCTTC. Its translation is CASSQFRKGWRGYTF.